The next 26 T cell receptor beta chains were all read from a single sample in a study of human thymus T cells. Here immunoSEQ multiplex PCR was the method, and the copy in TCRdb shows in-frame clones only, minus some. The profile shows fewer than 55,000 clones, 94% of them singletons. The source material was blood. The receptors were sampled from a boy in the first two years of life with a congenital heart defect but otherwise immunologically healthy.

The chain is built from TRBV4-3 and TRBJ1-3, with no clear D. V lost 0 bases and J lost 5, with 5 bases in between. CDR1 and CDR2 (germline): LGHNA, YSLEER. The CDR3 is made up of 13 amino acids. The chain's CDR3 is CASSQDRRNTIYF. In nucleotides, the CDR3 is TGCGCCAGCAGCCAAGATCGGCGAAACACCATATATTTT.

The CDR3 DNA reads TGTGCCAGCAGCTTTACCTACGAGCAGTACTTC. Its translation is CASSFTYEQYF. The J gene is TRBJ2-5, the V gene TRBV7-9; D uncertain. With the DNA end fitting TRBJ2-7 better, the J assignment may be wrong. In germline, CDR1 is SEHNR, CDR2 FQNEAQ (reference sequence). The CDR3 loop spans 11 amino acids.

CDR3 in amino acids: CASRMSGTSSYEQYF. The DNA of the CDR3 is TGTGCCAGCAGGATGTCCGGGACTTCCTCCTACGAGCAGTACTTC. V and J are TRBV19 and TRBJ2-7, with D perhaps matching TRBD2 (6 bases). The CDR3 extends over 15 amino acids. V was pared by 9 bases and J by 0 bases, with 18 bases between. Looked up from germline, CDR1 is LNHDA and CDR2 is SQIVND (reference sequence).

CDR3 residues: CASSLRQGGLNEKLFF. DNA of the CDR3: TGTGCCAGCAGTTTGAGGCAAGGGGGCCTTAATGAAAAACTGTTTTTT. This chain uses TRBV28 with TRBJ1-4; 7 nucleotides match TRBD1. V lost 3 bases, J lost 4 bases, and 8 bases stayed unmatched. The CDR3 is 16 amino acids. Germline V gene sequence: CDR1 MDHEN, CDR2 SYDVKM.

The chain has TRBV4-3 and TRBJ2-1; 7 bases agree with TRBD2. J gave up 4 bases and V 0 bases, and 6 bases lay outside the gene matches. Per germline, CDR1 LGHNA and CDR2 YSLEER. The CDR3 is 16 amino acids. CDR3 amino acids: CASSQDWGGEYNEQFF. In nucleotides, the CDR3 is TGCGCCAGCAGCCAAGATTGGGGGGGGGAGTACAATGAGCAGTTCTTC.

The V call is TRBV11-2, the J call TRBJ2-7; D is unclear. V shed 0 bases and J shed 0 bases, with 6 bases lying between them. Germline loops: CDR1 SGHAT, CDR2 FQNNGV. The length of the CDR3 is 14 residues. The CDR3 bases are TGTGCCAGCAGCTTAGAAATAAACTCCTACGAGCAGTACTTC. It encodes CASSLEINSYEQYF. The complete variable domain, with remaining parts taken from reference TRBV11-2 and TRBJ2-7, reads EAGVAQSPRYKIIEKRQSVAFWCNPISGHATLYWYQQILGQGPKLLIQFQNNGVVDDSQLPKDRFSAERLKGVDSTLKIQPAKLEDSAVYLCASSLEINSYEQYFGPGTRLTVT.

This clone was detected only once. This chain connects TRBV2 to TRBJ2-1; no firm D call. Between the trimmed V and J ends, which lost 4 bases and 0 bases, there was a span of 13 bases. The CDR3 extends over 16 amino acids. CDR1 is SNHLY and CDR2 is FYNNEI in the germline V gene. The CDR3 here is CASSVRRSSSYNEQFF. The DNA for the CDR3 is TGTGCCAGCAGTGTACGCCGATCCAGCTCCTACAATGAGCAGTTCTTC. The whole variable domain, filled in from reference TRBV2 and TRBJ2-1, reads EPEVTQTPSHQVTQMGQEVILRCVPISNHLYFYWYRQILGQKVEFLVSFYNNEISEKSEIFDDQFSVERPDGSNFTLKIRSTKLEDSAMYFCASSVRRSSSYNEQFFGPGTRLTVL.

The rearrangement uses TRBV5-1 and TRBJ2-7, with D tentatively TRBD1 (6 bases). Deletions cut 3 bases from V and 13 bases from J, with 23 bases between. The CDR3 sequence is 14 residues long. The germline V gene encodes CDR1 SGHRS and CDR2 YFSETQ. The CDR3 DNA reads TGCGCCAGCAGCTCAGCCACAGGGTTAGCCAACCTTTACTTC. Its protein is CASSSATGLANLYF.

The chain has TRBV30 and TRBJ1-5; 11 bases align to TRBD1. Germline CDR1 reads GTSNPN; CDR2 reads SVGIG (reference sequence). CDR3 length: 15 amino acids. Trimming cost V 2 bases and J 6 bases; bases outside gene matches: 6. CDR3 in DNA: TGTGCCTGGAGTACACGGACAGGGGGCGGTCAGCCCCAGCATTTT. Its protein product is CAWSTRTGGGQPQHF.

The chain has TRBV7-9 and TRBJ2-5; no definite D call. Deletions cut 5 bases from V and 2 bases from J, with 15 bases between. The CDR3 runs 15 residues. Germline V gene data show CDR1 as SEHNR and CDR2 as FQNEAQ (reference sequence). Here the CDR3 DNA reads TGTGCCAGCAGCATACTTAGCTGGGGACAAGAGACCCAGTACTTC. As protein: CASSILSWGQETQYF.

On this clone: A junction end diverges from the germline sequence, so it may reflect a read error. V and J are TRBV20-1 and TRBJ2-3, with D perhaps matching TRBD1 or TRBD2 (6 bases each). Germline V gives CDR1 DFQATT, CDR2 SNEGSKA (reference sequence). The length of the CDR3 is 9 residues. CDR3 in DNA: TGCAGTGCTAGTACTCCGGGGGCATTT. The encoded protein is CSASTPGAF.

This clone was observed once. The rearrangement joins TRBV19 to TRBJ2-7; 8 bases match TRBD1. V lost 1 base to trimming and J lost 3 bases; unmatched junction nucleotides: 5. CDR3 size: 15 residues. Germline V lookup: CDR1 LNHDA, CDR2 SQIVND (reference sequence). The DNA for the CDR3 is TGTGCCAGTAGTATAGTGACAGGGGAGTTCTACGAGCAGTACTTC. It yields the protein CASSIVTGEFYEQYF.

This chain links TRBV30 with TRBJ2-7; possible D gene TRBD2, 7 bases. Trimming stripped 5 bases from V and 2 bases from J, with 16 bases between. CDR1 GTSNPN and CDR2 SVGIG come from the germline V gene (reference sequence). This CDR3 comprises 14 residues. The CDR3 reads CAWSNRGATYEQYF. The DNA for the CDR3 is TGTGCCTGGTCTAATCGGGGGGCGACCTACGAGCAGTACTTC.

V usage is TRBV6-5 and J usage is TRBJ2-7; 10 bases fit TRBD2. The V segment lost 6 bases and the J segment 3 bases; nucleotides outside the gene matches: 8. The CDR3 length is 15 residues. In germline, CDR1 is MNHEY, CDR2 SVGAGI. The CDR3 here is CASSPGTSVFYEQYF. The CDR3 nucleotides read TGTGCCAGCAGCCCCGGGACTAGCGTCTTCTACGAGCAGTACTTC.

V is TRBV13 and J is TRBJ1-4; the D is unclear. The CDR3 length is 15 residues. The ends were cut back, 5 bases at V and 1 base at J, with 11 bases in the middle. The germline gives CDR1 PRHDT, CDR2 FYEKMQ (reference sequence). In nucleotides, the CDR3 is TGTGCCAGCAGCCCCCGGAGAGGAACTAATGAAAAACTGTTTTTT. Translated, it gives CASSPRRGTNEKLFF.

The chain employs TRBV4-1 and TRBJ2-1; no firm D call. The CDR3 is 16 residues long. Germline values: CDR1 MGHRA, CDR2 YSYEKL. V gave up 8 bases and J gave up 0 bases, with 17 bases separating them. The CDR3 spells CASLPHPVSSYNEQFF. CDR3 DNA: TGCGCCAGCCTCCCTCATCCGGTGAGCTCCTACAATGAGCAGTTCTTC.

This chain connects TRBV10-3 to TRBJ2-7; the D is unclear. This CDR3 spans 11 amino acids. Trimming stripped 4 bases from V and 3 bases from J, with 4 bases between. Looked up from germline, CDR1 is ENHRY and CDR2 is SYGVKD. CDR3 nucleotide sequence: TGTGCCATCAGTGTGGGCTACGAGCAGTACTTC. Translating gives CAISVGYEQYF.

The CDR3 coding sequence is TGCGCCACCAGACAGGGGGCGTCTGGGGCCAACGTCCTGACTTTC. This encodes CATRQGASGANVLTF. J is TRBJ2-6 and V is TRBV5-1; 10 bases are a match to TRBD1. The germline V gene has CDR1 SGHRS and CDR2 YFSETQ. V lost 9 bases and J lost 1; bases outside the gene matches: 4. This CDR3 spans 15 amino acids.

As for this clone: At one boundary the junction diverges from the germline segment, which might be a read error. The chain combines TRBV6-5 with TRBJ2-1; TRBD1 might be the D (6 bases). The CDR3 is 14 residues long. Per the germline V gene, CDR1 is MNHEY and CDR2 is SVGAGI. The CDR3 DNA sequence: TGTACCAGCAGTTACTACCCCAGGGGTAATGAGCAGTTCTTC. It encodes CTSSYYPRGNEQFF.

The chain links TRBV5-1 to TRBJ2-5; D is unresolved. The V gene's germline CDR1 is SGHRS and CDR2 YFSETQ. V lost 0 bases to trimming and J lost 1 base, with 7 bases between them. CDR3 length equals 14 residues. The CDR3 DNA reads TGCGCCAGCAGCTTGGGAGGAACCCAAGAGACCCAGTACTTC. Its translation is CASSLGGTQETQYF.

The chain joins TRBV6-1 to TRBJ1-2; D is undetermined. Trimming took off 4 bases at V and 8 bases at J, with 14 bases between the two ends. The germline V gene encodes CDR1 MNHNS and CDR2 SASEGT. This CDR3 contains 13 residues. CDR3 nucleotides: TGTGCCAGCAGTGGGTGGTCCCTGGGAGGCTACACCTTC. Translating it yields CASSGWSLGGYTF.

Here the CDR3 reads CSAHSGYNFF. The CDR3 DNA follows: TGCAGTGCTCATAGTGGGTACAATTTCTTT. The gene calls are TRBV20-1 and TRBJ1-1; D gene unclear. The CDR3 extends over 10 amino acids. Between the trimmed V and J ends, which lost 5 bases and 13 bases, there was a span of 14 bases. Germline CDR1 is DFQATT and CDR2 is SNEGSKA (reference sequence).

V and J are TRBV7-9 and TRBJ1-3; possible D gene TRBD1, 5 bases. Trimming took 5 bases from V and 0 from J, leaving 11 bases between them. The germline gives CDR1 SEHNR, CDR2 FQNEAQ (reference sequence). This CDR3 region has 15 residues. The CDR3 here is CASSLFDSSGNTIYF. Here the CDR3 DNA reads TGTGCCAGCAGCCTTTTTGACAGCTCTGGAAACACCATATATTTT.

The V gene is TRBV7-9, the J gene TRBJ2-2; D gene unclear. The CDR3 is 14 residues long. V lost 2 bases and J 8 bases, leaving 12 bases between the germline ends. Germline CDR1 SEHNR, CDR2 FQNEAQ (reference sequence). The CDR3 protein is CASSLRRPVGELFF. In DNA, the CDR3 is TGTGCCAGCAGCTTACGGCGGCCGGTAGGGGAGCTGTTTTTT.

V is TRBV19 and J is TRBJ2-3, with D possibly being TRBD1 or TRBD2 (5 bases each). Germline-derived CDR1 and CDR2 are LNHDA and SQIVND (reference sequence). This CDR3 region has 14 residues. V lost 1 base and J lost 4, with 9 bases in between. The CDR3 DNA follows: TGTGCCAGTAGTATAGGGGGGAGAGCAGATACGCAGTATTTT. Translation: CASSIGGRADTQYF.

The chain recombines TRBV6-1 with TRBJ2-5; no clear D. Per germline, CDR1 MNHNS and CDR2 SASEGT. The CDR3 consists of 13 residues. V lost 9 bases and J lost 0, with 11 bases in between. Here the CDR3 DNA reads TGTGCCAGTCAACTACCGTACCAAGAGACCCAGTACTTC. Amino acids: CASQLPYQETQYF.